This T cell receptor beta chain was captured in a study of shared clonotypes between healthy human individuals (dated by TCRdb to the early 2020s). Regarding the complete study: Three men and a couple of women, aged 18 to 49 years, made up the cohort. Leukapheresis yielded between about 0.94 and 8.9 billion PBMCs per donor. To increase sequencing depth and limit assay-specific biases, TCR repertoire library preparation and sequencing were carried out by different laboratories using diverse techniques. For each donor, CD4 naive and CD4 memory were each given three plates, CD8 naive was given two plates, and CD8 memory was given one plate. Blood TCR repertoires of five healthy adults were deeply sequenced to estimate repertoire size and the extent of clonotype sharing between individuals. Findings and caveats that apply to the study as a whole: Naive subsets generally had larger estimated clonotype richness than memory subsets did. Only blood was sampled, and tissue TCR repertoires likely differ from those in blood. Roughly 5.2% of naive CD4, roughly 3.6% of naive CD8, around 2.3% of memory CD4, and around 0.42% of memory CD8 clonotypes were shared across a few donors. Pairwise subsampling led to the expectation that sequencing depth would affect the degree of clonotype sharing among donors. Higher generation probabilities were observed for clonotypes shared by all four sorted-subset donors than for non-shared clonotypes. Incomplete sequencing was indicated by rarefaction of sorted-subset datasets, despite the large sequencing depth. The genetic and exposure-history diversity represented was limited by the small number of donors.

TCR CDR3 regions were amplified from genomic DNA by multiplex PCR using the deep immunoSEQ assay. For each cell subset, the extracted genomic DNA was distributed evenly across all wells of several immunoSEQ 96-well plates, and each plate served as one replicate. For sorted subsets, about 200 ng genomic DNA, equal to 30,000 or so T cell genomes, was loaded into each replicate PCR. The purified libraries were quantified using a Qubit 3.0 fluorometer, sized with a Bioanalyzer 2100, and then quantified again using the KAPA Library Quantification kit. Every immunoSEQ 96-well plate was sequenced on a separate single-read 150-cycle Illumina NextSeq 550 flow cell. On the study's bioinformatics: The immunoSEQ output contained only junctional sequences without quality scores, so filtering could not match that applied to full-length reads. To assign V/J genes and CDR3, sequences were annotated against IMGT germline references using PyIR, a Python wrapper for IgBLAST v1.9. Reads were removed for weak V/J assignments (E-value above 1e-6), missing CDR3, stop codons, out-of-frame junctions, or ambiguous translated residues. V3J clonotypes were defined by identical inferred V gene, J gene, and CDR3 amino acid sequence. Percentage overlap between repertoires was calculated by dividing the number of shared unique clonotypes by the size of the smaller repertoire. Three approaches were used to assess repertoire richness: RTK rarefaction, the Chao1 estimator, and Recon v2.1 estimates of unobserved clonotypes. OLGA was used to compute generation probabilities for all TCRbeta clonotypes that the gDNA method yielded from a handful of donors. Sourced from immuneACCESS, this table was stored by TCRdb with only in-frame sequences that have V and J called. A share of the clones is absent; for the studies checked, an unresolved V gene accounts for under half, and the remainder has no known explanation. From that table come the V and J calls and clone size; the DNA was used to work out D and trimming. This sample gives around 2.1 million clones in total; approximately 94% of them show up just once. Of the sample, 1.5% to 2% is held by the ten largest clones.

CD8 naive samples consisted of CD45RO-negative cells that were positively selected for CCR7, yielding a CD45RA+CCR7+ population without TemRA cells. Donors were healthy HIV-negative adults with no recently reported acute infections or vaccinations. Every donor was a Caucasian adult living in Nashville, Tennessee, USA. Blood was obtained by leukapheresis, after which PBMCs were separated by Ficoll-Histopaque density gradient centrifugation and cryopreserved in liquid nitrogen vapor phase. Analytical flow cytometry was used to check the purity and quantity of every magnetically sorted T cell population. Each sorted fraction had its genomic DNA isolated and then quantified by UV absorbance on a Nanodrop 2000c. With regard to this clone: The specificity of this receptor is unknown. Per-base quality was not reported, and no clone a single base away is much larger than it.

Material for sequencing was naive CD8+ T cells from PBMCs. This sample's cell subset or site label indicates: CD45RA+CCR7+. This sequence originates from a man aged 18 to 35 in good health. Some clones in this sample may be carry-over from other donors' samples.

The CDR3 region: CASSQDPPGQNTDTQYF. At the DNA level, the sequence is TGCGCCAGCAGCCAAGATCCTCCGGGACAGAACACAGATACGCAGTATTTT. The receptor chain draws on TRBV4-1 and TRBJ2-3; 7 central bases correspond to TRBD1. CDR1 and CDR2 (MGHRA, YSYEKL) derive from the germline V gene. V trim: 0 bases; J trim: 2 bases; unmatched bases: 8. From the cysteine up to the phenylalanine, the CDR3 has a length of 17 residues. The DNA shown is the 51-base CDR3, in frame from base 1.